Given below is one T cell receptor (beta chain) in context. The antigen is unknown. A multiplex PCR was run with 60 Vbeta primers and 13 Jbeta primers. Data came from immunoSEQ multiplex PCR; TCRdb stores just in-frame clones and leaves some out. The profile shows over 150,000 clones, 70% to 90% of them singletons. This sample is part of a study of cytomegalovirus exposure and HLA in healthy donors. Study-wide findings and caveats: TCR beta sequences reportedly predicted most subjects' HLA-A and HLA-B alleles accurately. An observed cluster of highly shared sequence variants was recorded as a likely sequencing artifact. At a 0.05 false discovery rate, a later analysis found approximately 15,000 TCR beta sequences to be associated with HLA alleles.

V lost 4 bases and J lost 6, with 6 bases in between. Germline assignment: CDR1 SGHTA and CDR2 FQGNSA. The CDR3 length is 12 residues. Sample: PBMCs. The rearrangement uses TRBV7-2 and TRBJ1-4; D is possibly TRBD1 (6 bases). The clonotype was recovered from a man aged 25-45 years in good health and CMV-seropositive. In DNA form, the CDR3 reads TGTGCCAGCAGCTACAGGGATGAAAAACTGTTTTTT. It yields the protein CASSYRDEKLFF.